This T cell receptor (beta chain) was documented in a study of control samples from healthy donors and cancer patients. Sequenced by immunoSEQ multiplex PCR; TCRdb stores in-frame clones only, minus some. The sample includes about 120,000 clones, 90% to 95% of them seen just once. After removal of 0 bases from V and 4 bases from J, the junction contained 7 bases not matched to a gene. Germline lookup yields CDR1 MNHNS and CDR2 SASEGT. The CDR3 runs 16 residues. The gene calls are TRBV6-1 and TRBJ1-2; the match to TRBD1 covers 8 bases. Sequencing used blood. This clonotype originated in a woman aged 18-35 years in good health. CDR3 in amino acids: CASSEAPQTGVYGYTF. CDR3 bases: TGTGCCAGCAGTGAAGCCCCACAGACAGGGGTCTATGGCTACACCTTC.